Shown below are 13 T cell receptor beta chains from a single sample sequenced in a study of T cells in Graves' hyperthyroidism and ophthalmopathy. Amplification of TCR beta CDR3 regions was performed using RNA transcripts as template. Carried out on the TCR CDR3, a first-round RT-PCR used the HTBI primer set. Using its own MiXCR run on the multiplex PCR reads, TCRdb lists one record per CDR3 protein. The sample comprises roughly 500,000 distinct CDR3 sequences, about half of which are singletons, and over 15% rests with the top ten. Material: peripheral blood or thyroid tissue (not recorded which). The origin of the receptors is an adult woman with Graves' disease, either hyperthyroidism or ophthalmopathy (not recorded which).

The chain uses TRBV13 and TRBJ1-5, with a weak D call TRBD1 (5 bases). V lost 7 bases and J 10 bases, leaving 20 bases between the germline ends. Per the germline V gene, CDR1 is PRHDT and CDR2 is FYEKMQ (reference sequence). This CDR3 has 14 residues. The CDR3 coding sequence is TGTGCCAGCACCGGGGGGGGTCTACGTGTCCCCCAGCATTTT. Its protein product is CASTGGGLRVPQHF.

At least ten counts were recorded for this clonotype. This rearrangement joins TRBV27 to TRBJ1-5; TRBD1 matches 7 bases. The CDR3 loop spans 16 amino acids. The junction had 9 bases not matched to a gene; V was cut back by 4 bases and J by 3 bases. The germline V gene has CDR1 MNHEY and CDR2 SMNVEV (reference sequence). CDR3 sequence: CASSSWRQGNNQPQHF. The CDR3 nucleotides are TGTGCCAGCAGTTCATGGCGACAGGGAAACAATCAGCCCCAGCATTTT.

Of note for this clonotype: This CDR3 is missing its conserved last phenylalanine or tryptophan, likely due to a read error. The DNA is left out, because the CDR3 cannot be placed on it with certainty; the CDR3 is given as TCRdb lists it. The rearrangement uses TRBV5-1 and TRBJ2-2; TRBD1 reflects the table's D call only, with no check against the DNA. The germline V gene has CDR1 SGHRS and CDR2 YFSETQ. The CDR3 is 9 amino acids in total, end residues counted. The CDR3 spells CASSFQGVL.

The chain links TRBV2 to TRBJ2-6; 9 nucleotides agree with TRBD1. Per the germline V gene, CDR1 is SNHLY and CDR2 is FYNNEI. Trimming removed 7 bases from V and 4 bases from J; junction bases left unmatched: 11. This CDR3 is 17 amino acids long. The CDR3 DNA reads as TGTGCCAGCAATCGGCGGGACAGGGCATCAGGGGCCAACGTCCTGACTTTC. It translates to CASNRRDRASGANVLTF. Combining the CDR3 with reference TRBV2 and TRBJ2-6 gives the whole variable domain EPEVTQTPSHQVTQMGQEVILRCVPISNHLYFYWYRQILGQKVEFLVSFYNNEISEKSEIFDDQFSVERPDGSNFTLKIRSTKLEDSAMYFCASNRRDRASGANVLTFGAGSRLTVL.

The rearrangement uses TRBV7-9 and TRBJ1-5; no reliable D call. V was pared by 4 bases and J by 2 bases, with 12 bases between. This CDR3 region has 15 residues. CDR1 is SEHNR and CDR2 is FQNEAQ in the germline V gene (reference sequence). The CDR3 DNA sequence: TGTGCCAGCAGCTCCGCCGGTATGGGCAATCAGCCCCAGCATTTT. Its translation is CASSSAGMGNQPQHF.

This clonotype was observed a handful of times. The V call is TRBV28, the J call TRBJ1-1, with 9 bases matching TRBD1. V lost 7 bases, J lost 6 bases, and 12 bases stayed unmatched. There are 15 residues in the CDR3. In germline, CDR1 is MDHEN, CDR2 SYDVKM. The CDR3 loop reads CASTLPGQGFPEAFF. The CDR3 nucleotides read TGTGCCAGCACCCTACCGGGACAGGGTTTTCCTGAAGCTTTCTTT.

This clonotype was seen at least ten times. The chain is built from TRBV24-1 and TRBJ1-2; D gene ambiguous. The V end lost 1 base, the J end lost 2 bases, and 4 bases lay between the germline ends. The CDR3 is 13 amino acids. Germline V gene lookup returns CDR1 KGHDR and CDR2 SFDVKD. The CDR3: CATSDFGNYGYTF. DNA for the CDR3: TGTGCCACCAGTGATTTTGGGAACTATGGCTACACCTTC.

At least ten counts were recorded for this clonotype. J is TRBJ2-7 and V is TRBV20-1, with TRBD2 matching 10 bases. Trimming cost V 3 bases and J 4 bases; bases outside gene matches: 6. CDR1 is DFQATT, CDR2 SNEGSKA, per germline (reference sequence). CDR3 length equals 14 residues. The DNA for the CDR3 is TGCAGTGCTAGCGGTAGCGGGAGGAGGTACGAGCAGTACTTC. Translating gives CSASGSGRRYEQYF.

This clonotype came up a few times. The CDR3 does not end in the conserved phenylalanine or tryptophan, so this is likely a read error. The DNA is omitted, as the CDR3 cannot be located on it reliably, and the CDR3 follows TCRdb's listing. The V call is TRBV19, the J call TRBJ1-4; the table's TRBD1 call for D was not verified on the DNA. The CDR3 extends over 10 residues, inclusive of both ends. Germline CDR1 and CDR2: LNHDA and SQIVND (reference sequence). CDR3 protein: CASTRGQGLY.

This sequence joins TRBV7-3 and TRBJ1-6; no definite D call. In germline, CDR1 is SGHTA, CDR2 FQGTGA. Trimming cost V 1 base and J 14 bases, with 9 bases left between them. The CDR3 contains 12 residues. CDR3 nucleotides: TGTGCCAGCAGCTTAAGTAGTTTGGCCCTCCACTTT. This sequence encodes CASSLSSLALHF.

This clonotype was seen just once. The chain has TRBV30 and TRBJ1-5; D possibly corresponds to TRBD1 (6 bases). The CDR3 runs 14 residues. Looked up from germline, CDR1 is GTSNPN and CDR2 is SVGIG (reference sequence). V was shortened by 1 base and J by 2 bases, with 9 bases between the two germline ends. CDR3 residues: CAWSGGARNQPQHF. The CDR3 DNA is TGTGCCTGGAGTGGGGGGGCTCGCAATCAGCCCCAGCATTTT.

The table lists this clonotype with many counts. The gene calls are TRBV10-3 and TRBJ1-1; 7 bases agree with TRBD1. CDR3 size: 11 residues. V lost 5 bases, J lost 11 bases, and 5 bases stayed unmatched. The germline CDR1 and CDR2 sequences are ENHRY and SYGVKD. CDR3 coding DNA: TGTGCCATCAGTAAGGGGGCGGATGCTTTCTTT. This encodes CAISKGADAFF.

The genes are TRBV7-2 and TRBJ1-5; unclear D gene. CDR1 and CDR2 from the germline V gene are SGHTA and FQGNSA. The CDR3 has 15 amino acids. Deletions cut 2 bases from V and 6 bases from J, with 14 bases between. The CDR3 loop is CASSLSTVGGQPQHF. DNA for the CDR3: TGTGCCAGCAGCTTATCTACGGTGGGAGGTCAGCCCCAGCATTTT.